This T cell receptor beta chain was found in a study of CD4 T cells in relation to SARS-CoV-2 and coronaviruses. Study-level information: The negative reference was HIV-1 Nef peptide pool or peptide-free culture.

The protocol was immunoSEQ multiplex PCR, while the TCRdb copy is restricted to in-frame clones and leaves out a portion. The sample records tens of thousands of clones, around four fifths being singletons. Deletions cut 1 base from V and 7 bases from J, with 11 bases between. The CDR3 runs to 14 residues. CDR1 and CDR2 (germline): MDHEN, SYDVKM. In its sample, this clone was seen a few times. Its antigen is undetermined. Before the COVID-19 pandemic, during about 2011-2019, CD4+ T cells were taken from unexposed donors. The cells were cultured for approximately 10 days before CD4+ T cells were isolated. Unexposed-donor CD4+ T cells were probed with SARS-CoV-2 S/N and four cold-coronavirus spikes, cells permitting. Fresh IL-2 medium replaced half the medium on days 3 and 7. The study, taken as a whole, reports: The cross-reactivity analysis covered only spike protein, not other viral proteins.

The chain uses TRBV28 and TRBJ1-5; no firm D call. Sequencing input: CD4+ T cells from PBMCs, cultured in vitro. The sequence was collected from a human donor in good health. This chain's CDR3 is CASSLSGSVQPQHF. The CDR3, as DNA: TGTGCCAGCAGTTTATCGGGGTCAGTGCAGCCCCAGCATTTT. Based on the CDR3 plus reference TRBV28 and TRBJ1-5, the full variable domain is DVKVTQSSRYLVKRTGEKVFLECVQDMDHENMFWYRQDPGLGLRLIYFSYDVKMKEKGDIPEGYSVSREKKERFSLILESASTNQTSMYLCASSLSGSVQPQHFGDGTRLSIL.